This T cell receptor beta chain was identified in a study of cytomegalovirus exposure and HLA in healthy donors. Whole-study results and caveats: Follow-up analysis later connected one missense variant in DCLRE1C with trimming of TCR beta V- and J-genes. Previously analyzed data showed that most TCR beta V segments were productive at a frequency of about 87% or about 30%. Cytomegalovirus-associated status was assigned to approximately 160 TCR beta chains.

Germline-derived CDR1 and CDR2 are LNHNV and YYDKDF (reference sequence). The CDR3 loop spans 16 amino acids. V lost 0 bases, J lost 1 base, and 12 bases lay in between. Comment on this clone: Its cognate antigen is unknown.

PCR primers comprised 60 Vbeta and 13 Jbeta primers. The table came from immunoSEQ multiplex PCR; TCRdb's copy has only in-frame clones and leaves some out. This sample's table has 200,000 or so clones. Sequencing was carried out using PBMCs. The genes are TRBV15 and TRBJ1-1; no reliable D call. The TCR originated in a boy under 18 in good health and CMV-seronegative. For the CDR3, the DNA is TGTGCCACCAGCAGAGATTATCTGGAGGGGAACACTGAAGCTTTCTTT. Translated: CATSRDYLEGNTEAFF.